This T cell receptor beta chain was recorded in a study of blood T cells in healthy people across ages. PCR was performed a second time for about 7 to 11 cycles using a sample-barcoded 5' primer and a J-beta primer mix. TCRdb re-called the 5' RACE reads with MiXCR, one entry per CDR3 protein. The sample contains 1.4 million or so distinct CDR3 sequences, around 40% of which appear only once. Germline loops: CDR1 SGHDN, CDR2 FVKESK. With 3 bases removed from V and 11 bases from J, the gap between germline ends came to 17 bases. The CDR3 length is 13 residues. The chain employs TRBV14 and TRBJ2-7; D is perhaps TRBD2 (6 bases). The sample consisted of blood. The receptor's source is a woman aged 18 to 35 in good health. CDR3 sequence (DNA): TGTGCCAGCAGCCATGCAGGGACTGGTGTCAAGTACTTC. Amino acids: CASSHAGTGVKYF.